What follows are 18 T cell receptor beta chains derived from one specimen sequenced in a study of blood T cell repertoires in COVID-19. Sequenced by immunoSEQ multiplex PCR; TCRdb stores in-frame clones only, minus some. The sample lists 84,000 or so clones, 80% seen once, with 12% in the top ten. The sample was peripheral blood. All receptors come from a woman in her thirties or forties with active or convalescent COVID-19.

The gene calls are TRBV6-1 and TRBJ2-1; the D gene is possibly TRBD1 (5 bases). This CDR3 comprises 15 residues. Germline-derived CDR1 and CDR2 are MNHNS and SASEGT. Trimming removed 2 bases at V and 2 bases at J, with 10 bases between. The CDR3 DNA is TGTGCCAGCAGTGAACAGGGTGCGGCCTACAATGAGCAGTTCTTC. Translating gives CASSEQGAAYNEQFF.

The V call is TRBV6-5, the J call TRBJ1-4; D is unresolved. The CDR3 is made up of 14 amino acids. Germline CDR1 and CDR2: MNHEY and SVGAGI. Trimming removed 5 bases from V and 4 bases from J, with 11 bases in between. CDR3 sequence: CASSPPGYNEKLFF. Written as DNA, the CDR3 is TGTGCCAGCAGTCCCCCGGGATATAATGAAAAACTGTTTTTT.

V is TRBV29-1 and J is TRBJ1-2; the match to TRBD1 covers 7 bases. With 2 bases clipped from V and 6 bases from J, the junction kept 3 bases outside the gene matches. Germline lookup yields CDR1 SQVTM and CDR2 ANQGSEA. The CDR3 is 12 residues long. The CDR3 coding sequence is TGCAGCGTTGAACCAGGGGGGAATGGCTACACCTTC. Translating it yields CSVEPGGNGYTF.

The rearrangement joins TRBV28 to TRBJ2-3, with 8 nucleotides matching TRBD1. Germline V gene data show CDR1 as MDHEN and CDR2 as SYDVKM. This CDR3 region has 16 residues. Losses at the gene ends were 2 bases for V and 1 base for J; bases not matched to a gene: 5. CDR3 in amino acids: CASSLPGQGGTDTQYF. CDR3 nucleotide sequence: TGTGCCAGCAGTTTACCAGGACAGGGTGGCACAGATACGCAGTATTTT.

The CDR3 protein is CASSQEGRRSSGNTIYF. DNA of the CDR3: TGTGCCAGCAGCCAAGAGGGTCGGCGGAGCTCTGGAAACACCATATATTTT. The V call is TRBV4-2, the J call TRBJ1-3, with D unclear. Germline-derived CDR1 and CDR2 are LGHNA and YNFKEQ. Trimming stripped 0 bases from V and 0 bases from J, with 12 bases between. The CDR3 loop spans 17 amino acids.

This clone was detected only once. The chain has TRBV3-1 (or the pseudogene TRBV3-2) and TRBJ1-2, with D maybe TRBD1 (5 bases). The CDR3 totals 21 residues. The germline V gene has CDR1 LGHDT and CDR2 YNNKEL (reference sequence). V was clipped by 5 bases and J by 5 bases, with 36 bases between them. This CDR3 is CASSSHPGLSDKLNFRYGYTF. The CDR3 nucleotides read TGTGCCAGCAGCTCCCACCCGGGCTTATCGGACAAATTAAACTTCCGGTATGGCTACACCTTC.

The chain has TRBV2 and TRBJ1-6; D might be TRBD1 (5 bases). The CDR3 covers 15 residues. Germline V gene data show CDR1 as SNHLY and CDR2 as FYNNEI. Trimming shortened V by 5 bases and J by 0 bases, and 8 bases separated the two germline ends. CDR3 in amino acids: CASSPGRSYNSPLHF. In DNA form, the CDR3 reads TGTGCCAGCAGTCCAGGGCGCTCCTATAATTCACCCCTCCACTTT.

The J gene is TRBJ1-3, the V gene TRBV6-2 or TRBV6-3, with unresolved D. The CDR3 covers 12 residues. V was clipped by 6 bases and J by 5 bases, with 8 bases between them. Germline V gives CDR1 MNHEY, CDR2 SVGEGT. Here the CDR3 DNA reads TGTGCCAGCAGCGCGAAGAGAAACACCATATATTTT. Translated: CASSAKRNTIYF.

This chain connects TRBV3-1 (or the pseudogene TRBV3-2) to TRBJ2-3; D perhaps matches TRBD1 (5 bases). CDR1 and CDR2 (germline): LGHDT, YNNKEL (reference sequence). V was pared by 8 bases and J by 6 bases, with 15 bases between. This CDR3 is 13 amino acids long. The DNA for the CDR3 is TGTGCCAGCCAAATTCAGGGTCCCGATACGCAGTATTTT. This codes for CASQIQGPDTQYF.

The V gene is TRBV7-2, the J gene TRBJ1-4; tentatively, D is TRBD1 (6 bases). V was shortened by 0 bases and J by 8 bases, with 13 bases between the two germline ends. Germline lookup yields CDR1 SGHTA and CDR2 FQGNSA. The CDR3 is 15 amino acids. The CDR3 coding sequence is TGTGCCAGCAGCTTAGCGGGGGCGCGAGGAGAAAAACTGTTTTTT. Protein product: CASSLAGARGEKLFF.

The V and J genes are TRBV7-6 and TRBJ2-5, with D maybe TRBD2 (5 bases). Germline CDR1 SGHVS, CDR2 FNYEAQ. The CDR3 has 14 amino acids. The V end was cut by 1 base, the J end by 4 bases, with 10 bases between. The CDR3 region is CASSLDRGLETQYF. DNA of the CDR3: TGTGCCAGCAGCTTAGATCGGGGTTTAGAGACCCAGTACTTC.

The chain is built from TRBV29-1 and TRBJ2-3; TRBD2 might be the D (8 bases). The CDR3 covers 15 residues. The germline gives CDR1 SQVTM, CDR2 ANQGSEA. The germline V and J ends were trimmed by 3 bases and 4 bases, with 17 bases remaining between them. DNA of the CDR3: TGCAGCGTTGACCGACAGGGACTAGTCGCAGATACGCAGTATTTT. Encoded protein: CSVDRQGLVADTQYF.

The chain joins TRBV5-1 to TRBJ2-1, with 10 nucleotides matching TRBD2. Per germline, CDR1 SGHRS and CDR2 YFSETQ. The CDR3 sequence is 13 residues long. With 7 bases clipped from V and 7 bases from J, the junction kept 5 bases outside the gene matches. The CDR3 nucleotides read TGCGCCAGCGGTCTAGCGGGAGATAATGAGCAGTTCTTC. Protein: CASGLAGDNEQFF.

The CDR3 region has the DNA TGTGCCACCAGTGATCCCCCGACAGGGATCTCCTACGAGCAGTACTTC. Translating it yields CATSDPPTGISYEQYF. The chain links TRBV24-1 to TRBJ2-7, with 7 bases that match TRBD1. Losses at the gene ends were 3 bases for V and 0 bases for J; bases not matched to a gene: 7. The germline gives CDR1 KGHDR, CDR2 SFDVKD. CDR3 length: 16 amino acids.

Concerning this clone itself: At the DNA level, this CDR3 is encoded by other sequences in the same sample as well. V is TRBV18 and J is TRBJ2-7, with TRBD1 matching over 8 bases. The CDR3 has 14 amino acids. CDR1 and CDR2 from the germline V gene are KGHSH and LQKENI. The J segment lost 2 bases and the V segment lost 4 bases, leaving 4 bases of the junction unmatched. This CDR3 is CASSQLQGAYEQYF. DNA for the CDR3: TGTGCCAGCTCACAGCTACAGGGGGCCTACGAGCAGTACTTC.

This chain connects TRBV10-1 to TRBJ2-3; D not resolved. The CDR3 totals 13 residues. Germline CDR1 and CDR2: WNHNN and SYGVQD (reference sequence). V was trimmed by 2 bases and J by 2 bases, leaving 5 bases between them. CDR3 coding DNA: TGCGCCAGCAGTGAGGACAACACAGATACGCAGTATTTT. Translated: CASSEDNTDTQYF.

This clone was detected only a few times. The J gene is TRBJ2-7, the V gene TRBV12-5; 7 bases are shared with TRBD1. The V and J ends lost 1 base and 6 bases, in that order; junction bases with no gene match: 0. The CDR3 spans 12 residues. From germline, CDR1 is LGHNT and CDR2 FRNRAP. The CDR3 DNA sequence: TGTGCTAGTGGTTTGGCAGGGGGCGAGCAGTACTTC. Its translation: CASGLAGGEQYF.

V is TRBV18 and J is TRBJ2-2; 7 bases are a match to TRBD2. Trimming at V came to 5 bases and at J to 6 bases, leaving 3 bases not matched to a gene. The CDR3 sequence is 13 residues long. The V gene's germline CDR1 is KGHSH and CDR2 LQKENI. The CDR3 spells CASSGLVAGELFF. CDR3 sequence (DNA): TGTGCCAGCTCAGGACTAGTGGCCGGGGAGCTGTTTTTT.